These 25 T cell receptor beta chains share one sample of origin, sequenced in a study of CD8+ T cells in alopecia areata. Extracted RNA was reverse transcribed, and the resulting cDNA served as sequencing template. Clones were sequenced by immunoSEQ multiplex PCR, and TCRdb holds only the in-frame ones, with some missing. The sample lists about 97,000 clones; 41% were seen once. Material: CD4+ T cells sorted from blood. The receptors derive from a human donor with alopecia areata.

V is TRBV5-4 and J is TRBJ2-5; D uncertain. Germline CDR1 is SGHNT and CDR2 is YYREEE (reference sequence). CDR3 length: 15 residues. V gave up 0 bases and J gave up 0 bases, with 9 bases separating them. The CDR3 spells CASSLGSAYQETQYF. Here the CDR3 DNA reads TGTGCCAGCAGCTTGGGGTCAGCGTACCAAGAGACCCAGTACTTC.

This clone showed up just a few times. The V call is TRBV20-1, the J call TRBJ1-5; D not resolved. V was clipped by 5 bases and J by 6 bases, with 5 bases between them. This CDR3 has 10 amino acids. CDR1 is DFQATT, CDR2 SNEGSKA, per germline (reference sequence). CDR3 protein: CSASSQPQHF. CDR3 DNA sequence: TGCAGTGCTTCTTCTCAGCCCCAGCATTTT.

V gene TRBV5-1 combines with J gene TRBJ2-7, with 11 bases lining up with TRBD1. Germline assignment: CDR1 SGHRS and CDR2 YFSETQ. Trimming removed 4 bases from V and 6 bases from J; junction bases left unmatched: 6. The CDR3 is made up of 14 amino acids. CDR3 in DNA: TGCGCCAGCAGCCCGGACAGGGGGCCTATCGAGCAGTACTTC. Translating it yields CASSPDRGPIEQYF.

The chain joins TRBV2 to TRBJ1-2, with D possibly TRBD1 on 6 matching bases. The V end lost 4 bases, the J end lost 5 bases, and 8 bases lay between the germline ends. The CDR3 length is 12 residues. Germline V gives CDR1 SNHLY, CDR2 FYNNEI. The CDR3: CASSGDKYGYTF. Here the CDR3 DNA reads TGTGCCAGCAGTGGGGACAAATATGGCTACACCTTC.

This chain links TRBV7-2 with TRBJ2-7, with D possibly matching TRBD1 (6 bases). This CDR3 comprises 13 residues. Trimming left V 2 bases short and J 6 bases short, with 11 bases between. Germline V CDR1 and CDR2: SGHTA, FQGNSA. The DNA for the CDR3 is TGTGCCAGCAGCTTAATTGTAGGGGGCGAGCAGTACTTC. Translation: CASSLIVGGEQYF.

The chain combines TRBV28 with TRBJ2-7; 9 bases align to TRBD1. Losses at the gene ends were 9 bases for V and 4 bases for J; bases not matched to a gene: 7. The CDR3 totals 13 residues. Germline loops: CDR1 MDHEN, CDR2 SYDVKM. DNA for the CDR3: TGTGCCAGTACTACAGGGGGCGCTTACGAGCAGTACTTC. Amino acids: CASTTGGAYEQYF.

V gene TRBV2 combines with J gene TRBJ1-5; weak D call: TRBD1 (5 bases). V dropped 5 bases and J dropped 3 bases, with 8 bases sitting between them. This CDR3 has 13 amino acids. Germline lookup yields CDR1 SNHLY and CDR2 FYNNEI. CDR3 nucleotides: TGTGCCAGCAGTCGGACAATCAATCAGCCCCAGCATTTT. Protein product: CASSRTINQPQHF.

The rearrangement uses TRBV4-3 and TRBJ1-2, with D possibly TRBD1 on 6 matching bases. The CDR3 is made up of 16 amino acids. Trimming pared 1 base from V and 1 base from J, leaving 13 bases between. Looked up from germline, CDR1 is LGHNA and CDR2 is YSLEER. CDR3 region: CASSQAPTGFNYGYTF. DNA for the CDR3: TGCGCCAGCAGCCAAGCCCCGACAGGATTTAACTATGGCTACACCTTC.

This rearrangement joins TRBV30 to TRBJ2-2; 9 bases align to TRBD2. The CDR3 is made up of 13 amino acids. The germline gives CDR1 GTSNPN, CDR2 SVGIG (reference sequence). The junction had 5 bases not matched to a gene; V was cut back by 4 bases and J by 8 bases. The CDR3 protein is CAWTSGVSGELFF. CDR3 DNA: TGTGCCTGGACTAGCGGGGTTTCTGGGGAGCTGTTTTTT.

This clone has a handful of counts. V is TRBV6-1 and J is TRBJ2-7; no clear D. In germline, CDR1 is MNHNS, CDR2 SASEGT. The CDR3 has 11 residues. The germline V and J ends were trimmed by 8 bases and 4 bases, with 9 bases remaining between them. The CDR3 region has the DNA TGTGCCAGCTTCTTAGGGTACGAGCAGTACTTC. Its protein product is CASFLGYEQYF.

The CDR3 here is CASSLTGRANQETQYF. For the CDR3, the DNA is TGTGCCAGCAGCTTAACCGGGCGGGCTAACCAAGAGACCCAGTACTTC. The chain links TRBV7-3 to TRBJ2-5, with a tentative D call TRBD2 (5 bases). CDR1 SGHTA and CDR2 FQGTGA come from the germline V gene. The V end was cut by 0 bases, the J end by 0 bases, with 11 bases between. This CDR3 contains 16 residues. Filled out from reference TRBV7-3 and TRBJ2-5, the complete variable domain reads GAGVSQTPSNKVTEKGKYVELRCDPISGHTALYWYRQSLGQGPEFLIYFQGTGAADDSGLPNDRFFAVRPEGSVSTLKIQRTERGDSAVYLCASSLTGRANQETQYFGPGTRLLVL.

There are a few counts of this clone. The chain recombines TRBV29-1 with TRBJ2-3; 11 positions agree with TRBD2. V lost 0 bases to trimming and J lost 1 base; unmatched junction nucleotides: 3. The CDR3 loop spans 16 amino acids. Per the germline V gene, CDR1 is SQVTM and CDR2 is ANQGSEA. The CDR3 loop reads CSVEDAGLAGTDTQYF. The CDR3, as DNA: TGCAGCGTTGAAGATGCGGGACTAGCGGGCACAGATACGCAGTATTTT.

The chain recombines TRBV7-2 with TRBJ2-7; perhaps TRBD1 as D (5 bases). Trimming left V 4 bases short and J 6 bases short, with 13 bases between. Germline V lookup: CDR1 SGHTA, CDR2 FQGNSA. The CDR3 loop spans 13 amino acids. The CDR3 is CASSSRTSLEQYF. Here the CDR3 DNA reads TGTGCCAGCAGCTCCAGGACATCTCTCGAGCAGTACTTC.

The gene calls are TRBV6-5 and TRBJ1-1; D is unresolved. V dropped 2 bases and J dropped 7 bases, with 8 bases sitting between them. Germline assignment: CDR1 MNHEY and CDR2 SVGAGI. The CDR3 is 12 residues long. The CDR3 sequence is CASSYTGFEAFF. The DNA for the CDR3 is TGTGCCAGCAGTTACACCGGATTTGAAGCTTTCTTT.

The V and J genes are TRBV4-1 and TRBJ1-2; a weak D match, TRBD1 (5 bases). The germline V gene has CDR1 MGHRA and CDR2 YSYEKL. The V end lost 0 bases, the J end lost 2 bases, and 10 bases lay between the germline ends. This CDR3 is 15 amino acids long. DNA of the CDR3: TGCGCCAGCAGCCAAGATCCGGCAGGGAACTATGGCTACACCTTC. It is translated as CASSQDPAGNYGYTF.

CDR3 loop: CASGWTTGTGVNEQFF. The DNA of the CDR3 is TGTGCTAGTGGTTGGACAACCGGGACAGGGGTAAATGAGCAGTTCTTC. The genes are TRBV12-5 and TRBJ2-1; the match to TRBD1 covers 10 bases. V lost 4 bases and J lost 7; bases outside the gene matches: 10. Germline V gene lookup returns CDR1 LGHNT and CDR2 FRNRAP. The CDR3 consists of 16 residues.

The CDR3 bases are TGTGCCAGCAGCTGGGGCACAGATACGCAGTATTTT. This sequence encodes CASSWGTDTQYF. The chain couples TRBV7-9 to TRBJ2-3; D call uncertain. The CDR3 consists of 12 residues. The ends were cut back, 4 bases at V and 1 base at J, with 3 bases in the middle. Germline V CDR1 and CDR2: SEHNR, FQNEAQ (reference sequence). Looking up the rest from reference TRBV7-9 and TRBJ2-3 gives the full variable domain: DTGVSQNPRHKITKRGQNVTFRCDPISEHNRLYWYRQTLGQGPEFLTYFQNEAQLEKSRLLSDRFSAERPKGSFSTLEIQRTEQGDSAMYLCASSWGTDTQYFGPGTRLTVL.

This chain joins TRBV7-2 and TRBJ2-2, with 13 bases lining up with TRBD2. This CDR3 comprises 17 residues. V dropped 4 bases and J dropped 4; count of bases not matched to a gene: 6. The V gene's germline CDR1 is SGHTA and CDR2 FQGNSA. For the CDR3, the DNA is TGTGCCAGCAGCTCAGGACTAGCGGGAGTAAGCACCGGGGAGCTGTTTTTT. Its protein product is CASSSGLAGVSTGELFF.

The V and J genes are TRBV6-6 and TRBJ2-3, with 11 bases matching TRBD2. The CDR3 length is 15 residues. CDR1 and CDR2 from the germline V gene are MNHNY and SVGAGI (reference sequence). With V trimmed by 3 bases and J by 5 bases, 4 bases remained unmatched. This CDR3 reads CASSYLGTSGDTQYF. For the CDR3, the DNA is TGTGCCAGCAGTTATTTGGGGACTAGCGGAGATACGCAGTATTTT.

The chain is built from TRBV19 and TRBJ2-7; D possibly corresponds to TRBD1 (5 bases). This CDR3 is built from 14 residues. Trimming took off 5 bases at V and 2 bases at J, with 13 bases between the two ends. The germline CDR1 and CDR2 sequences are LNHDA and SQIVND (reference sequence). The DNA for the CDR3 is TGTGCCAGTAGTTCGCAGGGCACAGCCTACGAGCAGTACTTC. It codes for CASSSQGTAYEQYF.

V usage is TRBV29-1 and J usage is TRBJ2-7; 7 bases map to TRBD1. Germline CDR1 reads SQVTM; CDR2 reads ANQGSEA. The CDR3 loop spans 13 amino acids. V gave up 8 bases and J gave up 3 bases; unmatched junction bases: 10. CDR3 protein: CSYTQTGRYEQYF. The CDR3 coding sequence is TGCAGCTACACCCAGACAGGGCGCTACGAGCAGTACTTC.

This clone has only a few counts. The gene calls are TRBV19 and TRBJ2-3; 9 nucleotides match TRBD1. The trim removed 6 bases at V and 5 bases at J, leaving 12 bases unmatched. CDR1 LNHDA and CDR2 SQIVND come from the germline V gene (reference sequence). The CDR3 has 16 amino acids. CDR3 region: CASRDVGTGKRDTQYF. CDR3 in DNA: TGTGCCAGTAGGGACGTCGGGACAGGGAAAAGAGATACGCAGTATTTT.

The chain carries TRBV18 and TRBJ2-1; 9 positions match TRBD1. V lost 4 bases, J lost 2 bases, and 3 bases stayed unmatched. The CDR3 totals 15 residues. Germline V gene sequence: CDR1 KGHSH, CDR2 LQKENI. The CDR3 DNA sequence: TGTGCCAGCTCACGGGACAGGGACGCCTACAATGAGCAGTTCTTC. Amino acid sequence: CASSRDRDAYNEQFF.

The J gene is TRBJ2-5, the V gene TRBV6-1; the match to TRBD2 covers 7 bases. The CDR3 has 13 residues. Germline CDR1 MNHNS, CDR2 SASEGT. Trimming at V came to 8 bases and at J to 4 bases, leaving 7 bases not matched to a gene. CDR3 nucleotides: TGTGCCAGCGGGGCGGGGAGGGGAGAGACCCAGTACTTC. Protein product: CASGAGRGETQYF.

This sequence joins TRBV10-3 and TRBJ2-7, with 10 bases lining up with TRBD2. Trimming cost V 8 bases and J 5 bases; bases outside gene matches: 9. The CDR3 extends over 14 amino acids. Looked up from germline, CDR1 is ENHRY and CDR2 is SYGVKD. This chain's CDR3 is CAIALTSGLDEQYF. The CDR3 DNA sequence: TGTGCCATCGCGCTGACTAGCGGGCTAGACGAGCAGTACTTC.